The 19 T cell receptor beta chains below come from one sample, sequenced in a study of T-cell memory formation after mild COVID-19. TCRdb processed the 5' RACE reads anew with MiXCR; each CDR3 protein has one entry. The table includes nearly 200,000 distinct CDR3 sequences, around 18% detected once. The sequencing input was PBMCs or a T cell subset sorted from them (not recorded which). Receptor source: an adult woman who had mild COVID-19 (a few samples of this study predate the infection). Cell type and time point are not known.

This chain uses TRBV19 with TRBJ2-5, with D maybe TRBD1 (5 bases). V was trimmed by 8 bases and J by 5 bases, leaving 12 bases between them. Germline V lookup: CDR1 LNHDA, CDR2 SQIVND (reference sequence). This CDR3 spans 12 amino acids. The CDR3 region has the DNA TGTGCCAGTCAGGGTGAACGGGAGACCCAGTACTTC. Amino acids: CASQGERETQYF.

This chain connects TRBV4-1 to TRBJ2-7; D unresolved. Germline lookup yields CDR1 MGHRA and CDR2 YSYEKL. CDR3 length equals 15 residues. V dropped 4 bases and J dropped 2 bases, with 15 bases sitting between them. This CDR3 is CASSPDVGFTYEQYF. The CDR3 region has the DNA TGCGCCAGCAGCCCCGACGTAGGTTTTACCTACGAGCAGTACTTC.

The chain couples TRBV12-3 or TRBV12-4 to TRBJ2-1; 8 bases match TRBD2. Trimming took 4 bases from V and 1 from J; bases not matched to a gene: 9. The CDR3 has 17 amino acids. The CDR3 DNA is TGTGCCAGCAGTTCGGGACTAGTGACATTATCCTACAATGAGCAGTTCTTC. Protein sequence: CASSSGLVTLSYNEQFF.

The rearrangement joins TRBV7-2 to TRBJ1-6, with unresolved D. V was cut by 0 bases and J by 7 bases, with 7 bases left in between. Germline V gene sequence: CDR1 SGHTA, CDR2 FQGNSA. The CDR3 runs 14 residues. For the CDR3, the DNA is TGTGCCAGCAGCTTAGCAGGGCTAAATTCACCCCTCCACTTT. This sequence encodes CASSLAGLNSPLHF.

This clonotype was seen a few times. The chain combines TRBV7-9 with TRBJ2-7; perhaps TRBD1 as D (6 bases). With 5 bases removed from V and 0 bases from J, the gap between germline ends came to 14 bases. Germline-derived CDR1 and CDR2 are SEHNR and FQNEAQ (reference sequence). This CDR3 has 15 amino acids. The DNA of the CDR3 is TGTGCCAGCAGCAAAAAGGGGGTCAACTCCTACGAGCAGTACTTC. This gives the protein CASSKKGVNSYEQYF.

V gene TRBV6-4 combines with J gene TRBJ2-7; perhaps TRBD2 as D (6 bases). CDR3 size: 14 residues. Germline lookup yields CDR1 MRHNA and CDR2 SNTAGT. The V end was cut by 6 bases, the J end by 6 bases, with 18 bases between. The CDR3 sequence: CASSLTSLLGEQYF. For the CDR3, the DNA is TGTGCCAGCAGCCTAACTAGCCTCCTAGGCGAGCAGTACTTC.

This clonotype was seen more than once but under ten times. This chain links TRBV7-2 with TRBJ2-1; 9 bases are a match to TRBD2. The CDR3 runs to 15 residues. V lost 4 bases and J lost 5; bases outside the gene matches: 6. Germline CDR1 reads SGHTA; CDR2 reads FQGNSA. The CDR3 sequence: CASSYSGSTHNEQFF. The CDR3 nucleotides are TGTGCCAGCAGCTATAGCGGGAGTACGCACAATGAGCAGTTCTTC.

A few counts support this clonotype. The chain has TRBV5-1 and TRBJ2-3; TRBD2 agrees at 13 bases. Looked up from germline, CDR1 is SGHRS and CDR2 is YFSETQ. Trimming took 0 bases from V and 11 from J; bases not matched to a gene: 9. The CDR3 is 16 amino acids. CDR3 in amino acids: CASSLARTSGGTQQYF. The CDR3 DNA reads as TGCGCCAGCAGCTTGGCCAGGACTAGCGGGGGTACTCAGCAGTATTTT.

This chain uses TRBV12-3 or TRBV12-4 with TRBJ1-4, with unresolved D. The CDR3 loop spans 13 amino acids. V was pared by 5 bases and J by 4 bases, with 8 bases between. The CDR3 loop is CASSAGHNEKLFF. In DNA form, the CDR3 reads TGTGCCAGCAGTGCCGGCCATAATGAAAAACTGTTTTTT.

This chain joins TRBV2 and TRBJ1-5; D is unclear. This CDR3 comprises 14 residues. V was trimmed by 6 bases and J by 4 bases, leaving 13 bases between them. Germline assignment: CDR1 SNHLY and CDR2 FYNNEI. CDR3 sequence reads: CASRTLRENQPQHF. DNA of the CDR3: TGTGCCAGCAGAACCCTTAGGGAGAATCAGCCCCAGCATTTT.

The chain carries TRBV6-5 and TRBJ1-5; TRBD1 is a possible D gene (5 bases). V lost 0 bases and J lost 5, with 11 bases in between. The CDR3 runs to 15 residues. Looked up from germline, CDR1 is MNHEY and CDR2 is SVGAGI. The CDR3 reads CASSYSRGADQPQHF. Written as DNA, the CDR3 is TGTGCCAGCAGTTACTCGCGAGGGGCCGATCAGCCCCAGCATTTT.

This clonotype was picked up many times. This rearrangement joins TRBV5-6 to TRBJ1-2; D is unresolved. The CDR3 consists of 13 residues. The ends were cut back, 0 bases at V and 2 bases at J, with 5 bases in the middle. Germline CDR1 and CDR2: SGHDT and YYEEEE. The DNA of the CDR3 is TGTGCCAGCAGCTTGGACGGCAACTATGGCTACACCTTC. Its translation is CASSLDGNYGYTF.

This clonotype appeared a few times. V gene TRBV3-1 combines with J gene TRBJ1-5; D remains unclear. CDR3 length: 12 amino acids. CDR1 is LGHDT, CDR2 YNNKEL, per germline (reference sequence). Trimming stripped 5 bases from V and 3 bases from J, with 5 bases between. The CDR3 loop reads CASSAVNQPQHF. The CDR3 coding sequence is TGTGCCAGCAGCGCGGTCAATCAGCCCCAGCATTTT.

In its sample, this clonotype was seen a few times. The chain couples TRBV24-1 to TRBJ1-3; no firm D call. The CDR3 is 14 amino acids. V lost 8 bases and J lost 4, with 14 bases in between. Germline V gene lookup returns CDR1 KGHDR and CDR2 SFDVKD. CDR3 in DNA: TGTGCCACCAAAATAACTCGCAGGGGAAACACCATATATTTT. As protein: CATKITRRGNTIYF.

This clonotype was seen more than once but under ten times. CDR3 bases: TGTGCCAGCAGCTTGGAAGCGGGGATGACAGATACGCAGTATTTT. It yields the protein CASSLEAGMTDTQYF. V and J are TRBV7-9 and TRBJ2-3; 7 positions match TRBD2. The germline gives CDR1 SEHNR, CDR2 FQNEAQ (reference sequence). The ends lost 3 bases at V and 3 bases at J; junction bases unmatched: 6. The CDR3 consists of 15 residues.

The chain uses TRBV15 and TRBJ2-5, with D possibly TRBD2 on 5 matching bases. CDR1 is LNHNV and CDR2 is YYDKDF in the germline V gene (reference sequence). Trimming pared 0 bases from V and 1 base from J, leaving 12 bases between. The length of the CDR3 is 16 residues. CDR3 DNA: TGTGCCACCAGCAGAGATCCCGGGGTTCGCCAAGAGACCCAGTACTTC. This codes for CATSRDPGVRQETQYF.

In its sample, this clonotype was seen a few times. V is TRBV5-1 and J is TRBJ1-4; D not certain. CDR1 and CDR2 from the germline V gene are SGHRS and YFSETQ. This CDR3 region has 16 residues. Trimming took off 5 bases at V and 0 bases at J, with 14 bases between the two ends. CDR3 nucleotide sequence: TGCGCCAGCAGGGGATCTTTGGGGACAACTAATGAAAAACTGTTTTTT. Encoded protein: CASRGSLGTTNEKLFF.

The CDR3 DNA follows: TGTGCCAGCAGTTACTCGAGTGGGCAGGTGAAAGCTTTCTTT. Amino acids: CASSYSSGQVKAFF. This chain links TRBV6-5 with TRBJ1-1; no reliable D call. V was trimmed by 0 bases and J by 9 bases, leaving 14 bases between them. Germline CDR1 MNHEY, CDR2 SVGAGI. This CDR3 has 14 amino acids.

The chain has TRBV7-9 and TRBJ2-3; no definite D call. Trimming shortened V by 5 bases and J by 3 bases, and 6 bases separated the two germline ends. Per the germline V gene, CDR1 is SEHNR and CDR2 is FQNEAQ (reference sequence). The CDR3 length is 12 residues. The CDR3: CASSPWTDTQYF. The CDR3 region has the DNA TGTGCCAGCAGCCCCTGGACAGATACGCAGTATTTT.